A selection of T cell receptor beta chains follows, all from one sample in a study of cytotoxic CD8 clonotypes in ibrutinib-treated CLL. TCRdb's copy holds only in-frame clones and misses some; the assay was immunoSEQ multiplex PCR. Counted here are about 130,000 clones, roughly 85% occurring once; the ten biggest clones make up under 2.5%. The sequenced sample was PBMCs, obtained after 24 months of ibrutinib treatment. These receptors all come from a human donor with chronic lymphocytic leukemia. Each CDR3 is given with its conserved first and last residue. Part of the rows lack a size; the others show once, few, many or a class for expanded clones.

>TRBJ2-3|-|TRBV6-5
CASSYTSVRTDTQYF
>TRBJ1-5|once|TRBV28
CASSGGRGYQPQHF
>TRBJ2-1|-|TRBV5-4
CASGWTPADEQFF
>TRBJ2-3|-|TRBV9
CASSPHAGLAGGFTDTQYF
>TRBJ2-1|-|TRBV7-3
CASREKSNNEQFF
>TRBJ1-5|-|TRBV28
CATLTGLLNQPQHF
>TRBJ2-5|-|TRBV25-1
CASSGTSGVGETQYF
>TRBJ2-1|-|TRBV11-1
CASSFPGYNEQFF
>TRBJ1-5|-|TRBV9
CASSVDRRKNQPQHF
>TRBJ2-4|-|TRBV28
CASRAPRQGSNIQYF
>TRBJ1-1|-|TRBV19
CASRLMNTEAFF
>TRBJ2-2|-|TRBV4-3
CASSQDGTGELFF
>TRBJ1-2|once|TRBV4-2
CASSQEVGGEYGYTF
>TRBJ2-3|-|TRBV29-1
CSGSTGTDFTDTQYF